Following are 26 T cell receptor beta chains from one sample sequenced in a study of identical twins. TCRdb re-called the 5' RACE reads with MiXCR, one entry per CDR3 protein. The sample carries around 490,000 distinct CDR3 sequences, more than 20% recorded once. The sample was also reused in another study, on yellow fever vaccine responses in identical twins.

Source material: CD4+ T cells sorted from blood. Receptors originate from a woman between 18 and 29 years old in good health.

This clonotype occurred a few times. The chain joins TRBV7-2 to TRBJ1-5; D might be TRBD1 (5 bases). The CDR3 totals 13 residues. The V end lost 5 bases, the J end lost 6 bases, and 11 bases lay between the germline ends. Germline CDR1 is SGHTA and CDR2 is FQGNSA. CDR3 DNA sequence: TGTGCCAGCAGCCGACAGCCCAGTCAGCCCCAGCATTTT. Translated, it gives CASSRQPSQPQHF.

This chain uses TRBV19 with TRBJ2-3, with D possibly matching TRBD1 (5 bases). Trimming removed 3 bases from V and 5 bases from J, with 18 bases in between. Germline V gene data show CDR1 as LNHDA and CDR2 as SQIVND (reference sequence). The CDR3 covers 16 residues. CDR3 protein: CASSITVQAPQDTQYF. The CDR3 nucleotides are TGTGCCAGTAGTATCACAGTACAGGCCCCACAAGATACGCAGTATTTT.

V usage is TRBV6-4 and J usage is TRBJ2-2; D might be TRBD2 (6 bases). V shed 4 bases and J shed 1 base, with 10 bases lying between them. The CDR3 has 15 residues. Per germline, CDR1 MRHNA and CDR2 SNTAGT. The CDR3 spells CASSVGGMNTGELFF. The CDR3 bases are TGTGCCAGCAGTGTTGGCGGGATGAACACCGGGGAGCTGTTTTTT.

This clonotype was seen a handful of times. The CDR3 protein is CASSLRSAKNIQYF. CDR3 DNA: TGTGCCAGCAGCTTACGTAGCGCCAAAAACATTCAGTACTTC. The rearrangement uses TRBV7-2 and TRBJ2-4; D is unclear. The CDR3 extends over 14 amino acids. In germline, CDR1 is SGHTA, CDR2 FQGNSA. Trimming cost V 2 bases and J 1 base, with 6 bases left between them.

The chain joins TRBV15 to TRBJ2-3, with D possibly being TRBD1 (6 bases). The germline CDR1 and CDR2 sequences are LNHNV and YYDKDF (reference sequence). V was pared by 2 bases and J by 6 bases, with 12 bases between. The CDR3 contains 14 residues. CDR3 loop: CATSRTGPWDTQYF. DNA of the CDR3: TGTGCCACCAGCAGAACAGGGCCGTGGGATACGCAGTATTTT.

This clonotype was seen a handful of times. The chain carries TRBV4-1 and TRBJ2-7; the match to TRBD2 covers 12 bases. This CDR3 region has 18 residues. V gave up 0 bases and J gave up 4 bases; unmatched junction bases: 10. CDR1 and CDR2 (germline): MGHRA, YSYEKL. CDR3 nucleotides: TGCGCCAGCAGCCAAGAGACCGGACTAGCGGGAAAAGTTTACGAGCAGTACTTC. Its translation is CASSQETGLAGKVYEQYF.

This sequence joins TRBV6-5 and TRBJ2-7; 9 positions agree with TRBD2. Germline V gene lookup returns CDR1 MNHEY and CDR2 SVGAGI. The CDR3 is 18 amino acids. The ends lost 4 bases at V and 3 bases at J; junction bases unmatched: 16. The CDR3 coding sequence is TGTGCCAGCAGTTCTAGCGGGAAGTTCACGAACCTCTTCTACGAGCAGTACTTC. Its protein product is CASSSSGKFTNLFYEQYF.

This clonotype appeared many times. The chain employs TRBV12-3 or TRBV12-4 and TRBJ2-1; D is uncertain. The germline V and J ends were trimmed by 3 bases and 9 bases, with 6 bases remaining between them. CDR3 size: 11 residues. CDR3 DNA sequence: TGTGCCAGCAGTTTCGTCGCTGAGCAGTTCTTC. Translating gives CASSFVAEQFF.

This clonotype has just a few counts. The J gene is TRBJ2-5, the V gene TRBV20-1; 8 nucleotides line up with TRBD1. The germline gives CDR1 DFQATT, CDR2 SNEGSKA (reference sequence). J gave up 4 bases and V 5 bases, and 12 bases lay outside the gene matches. This CDR3 spans 15 amino acids. As DNA, the CDR3 is TGCAGTGCTCCCAAGACAGGGGTGACCCCAGAGACCCAGTACTTC. Translated, it gives CSAPKTGVTPETQYF.

The V and J genes are TRBV9 and TRBJ2-3; D could derive from TRBD1 or TRBD2 (5 bases each). Looked up from germline, CDR1 is SGDLS and CDR2 is YYNGEE. There are 16 residues in the CDR3. Trimming stripped 3 bases from V and 2 bases from J, with 16 bases between. This CDR3 reads CASSGWGWGATDTQYF. Here the CDR3 DNA reads TGTGCCAGCAGCGGATGGGGGTGGGGAGCCACAGATACGCAGTATTTT.

The chain couples TRBV29-1 to TRBJ2-5; D is uncertain. This CDR3 contains 14 residues. Germline assignment: CDR1 SQVTM and CDR2 ANQGSEA. The V gene lost 1 base and the J gene lost 3 bases, with 12 bases spanning the gap. CDR3: CSVEANIKKETQYF. The CDR3 bases are TGCAGCGTTGAAGCCAACATAAAAAAAGAGACCCAGTACTTC.

This clonotype was seen more than once but under ten times. The gene calls are TRBV5-4 and TRBJ2-3, with 14 bases aligning to TRBD2. Germline-derived CDR1 and CDR2 are SGHNT and YYREEE (reference sequence). The CDR3 spans 18 residues. V dropped 5 bases and J dropped 0; count of bases not matched to a gene: 8. Here the CDR3 reads CASSTGLAGDPSTDTQYF. As DNA, the CDR3 is TGTGCCAGCAGTACGGGACTAGCGGGGGACCCTAGCACAGATACGCAGTATTTT.

The chain has TRBV10-3 and TRBJ1-1; the match to TRBD1 covers 7 bases. CDR1 is ENHRY and CDR2 is SYGVKD in the germline V gene. Germline trimming cut 8 bases from V and 1 base from J; bases unmatched to any gene: 7. The CDR3 has 14 amino acids. This chain's CDR3 is CAIDGGGRNTEAFF. CDR3 nucleotide sequence: TGTGCCATCGACGGAGGGGGCAGGAACACTGAAGCTTTCTTT.

This clonotype was picked up a small number of times. The chain combines TRBV15 with TRBJ2-5; perhaps TRBD1 as D (6 bases). V lost 0 bases and J lost 4, with 9 bases in between. CDR3 size: 14 residues. Germline CDR1 reads LNHNV; CDR2 reads YYDKDF (reference sequence). CDR3 region: CATSRDRGLETQYF. For the CDR3, the DNA is TGTGCCACCAGCAGAGATAGGGGGTTAGAGACCCAGTACTTC.

This chain uses TRBV28 with TRBJ1-2, with TRBD1 as a possible D gene (5 bases). V was shortened by 7 bases and J by 5 bases, with 11 bases between the two germline ends. Germline V gene lookup returns CDR1 MDHEN and CDR2 SYDVKM. CDR3 length: 12 amino acids. The chain's CDR3 is CASNEGLYGYTF. In nucleotides, the CDR3 is TGTGCCAGCAACGAGGGACTATATGGCTACACCTTC.

The gene calls are TRBV10-3 and TRBJ2-2; 11 bases line up with TRBD2. CDR3 length equals 18 residues. CDR1 ENHRY and CDR2 SYGVKD come from the germline V gene. J was trimmed by 3 bases and V by 6 bases; bases with no gene match: 12. For the CDR3, the DNA is TGTGCCATCAGCTTCGAACTACTAGCGGGAGCACACACCGGGGAGCTGTTTTTT. The encoded protein is CAISFELLAGAHTGELFF.

This chain uses TRBV11-2 with TRBJ2-1; 11 bases are shared with TRBD2. Unmatched junction bases numbered 9, after V lost 5 bases and J lost 0 bases. Germline lookup yields CDR1 SGHAT and CDR2 FQNNGV. This CDR3 is built from 18 residues. The chain's CDR3 is CASSTYRLAGSSYNEQFF. In DNA form, the CDR3 reads TGTGCCAGCAGCACATACCGACTAGCGGGAAGCTCCTACAATGAGCAGTTCTTC.

V gene TRBV2 combines with J gene TRBJ2-6; 9 positions match TRBD1. CDR1 is SNHLY and CDR2 is FYNNEI in the germline V gene. The trim removed 3 bases at V and 13 bases at J, leaving 1 base unmatched. The CDR3 runs to 12 residues. The chain's CDR3 is CASSEGQGVLTF. The CDR3 DNA follows: TGTGCCAGCAGTGAGGGACAGGGAGTCCTGACTTTC. Together with reference TRBV2 and TRBJ2-6, the CDR3 gives the full variable domain: EPEVTQTPSHQVTQMGQEVILRCVPISNHLYFYWYRQILGQKVEFLVSFYNNEISEKSEIFDDQFSVERPDGSNFTLKIRSTKLEDSAMYFCASSEGQGVLTFGAGSRLTVL.

The chain joins TRBV5-1 to TRBJ1-1; no clear D gene. CDR1 SGHRS and CDR2 YFSETQ come from the germline V gene. The CDR3 runs 16 residues. The V end lost 4 bases, the J end lost 0 bases, and 16 bases lay between the germline ends. The CDR3 DNA reads TGCGCCAGCAGCCCCGACCTGCGTGAAATGAACACTGAAGCTTTCTTT. Protein: CASSPDLREMNTEAFF. The entire variable domain, with the rest obtained from reference TRBV5-1 and TRBJ1-1, is as follows: KAGVTQTPRYLIKTRGQQVTLSCSPISGHRSVSWYQQTPGQGLQFLFEYFSETQRNKGNFPGRFSGRQFSNSRSEMNVSTLELGDSALYLCASSPDLREMNTEAFFGQGTRLTVV.

This clonotype showed up just a few times. V usage is TRBV7-2 and J usage is TRBJ2-5, with D possibly matching TRBD1 (6 bases). This CDR3 contains 14 residues. V was cut by 3 bases and J by 2 bases, with 10 bases left in between. CDR1 is SGHTA and CDR2 is FQGNSA in the germline V gene. The CDR3 loop is CASSFSQGQETQYF. The CDR3 bases are TGTGCCAGCAGCTTCTCACAGGGTCAAGAGACCCAGTACTTC.

This clonotype was found a few times. The J gene is TRBJ1-5, the V gene TRBV2; D possibly corresponds to TRBD1 (5 bases). The CDR3 sequence is 13 residues long. Germline CDR1 is SNHLY and CDR2 is FYNNEI. V lost 5 bases and J 6 bases, leaving 11 bases between the germline ends. Here the CDR3 DNA reads TGTGCCAGCAGTACGACAGATCCTCAGCCCCAGCATTTT. Translated, it gives CASSTTDPQPQHF.

This clonotype has a handful of counts. The chain has TRBV5-1 and TRBJ2-7; the match to TRBD2 covers 8 bases. The V segment lost 6 bases and the J segment 2 bases; nucleotides outside the gene matches: 16. The V gene's germline CDR1 is SGHRS and CDR2 YFSETQ. The CDR3 has 17 amino acids. The CDR3 loop is CASTPGASGLDAYEQYF. CDR3 DNA: TGCGCCAGCACACCGGGGGCTAGCGGGCTGGACGCCTACGAGCAGTACTTC. Full variable domain (remainder filled in from reference TRBV5-1 and TRBJ2-7): KAGVTQTPRYLIKTRGQQVTLSCSPISGHRSVSWYQQTPGQGLQFLFEYFSETQRNKGNFPGRFSGRQFSNSRSEMNVSTLELGDSALYLCASTPGASGLDAYEQYFGPGTRLTVT.

This clonotype has a handful of counts. The CDR3 is CASRFAGGDTQYF. Written as DNA, the CDR3 is TGTGCCAGCCGGTTCGCCGGGGGGGATACGCAGTATTTT. The rearrangement joins TRBV12-3 or TRBV12-4 to TRBJ2-3; 7 nucleotides align to TRBD2. CDR3 size: 13 residues. With V trimmed by 8 bases and J by 6 bases, 8 bases remained unmatched.

The chain employs TRBV20-1 and TRBJ2-5, with 9 bases that match TRBD1. Losses at the gene ends were 6 bases for V and 5 bases for J; bases not matched to a gene: 10. The CDR3 spans 14 residues. Per germline, CDR1 DFQATT and CDR2 SNEGSKA (reference sequence). CDR3 region: CSAEDWTGVETQYF. Here the CDR3 DNA reads TGCAGTGCCGAAGATTGGACAGGGGTCGAGACCCAGTACTTC.

CDR3 in DNA: TGTGCCAGCAGTTTAGGACAGGGTACCTACGAGCAGTACGTC. As protein: CASSLGQGTYEQYV. This chain joins TRBV6-5 and TRBJ2-7, with TRBD1 matching over 8 bases. V lost 4 bases, J lost 2 bases, and 4 bases stayed unmatched. CDR1 MNHEY and CDR2 SVGAGI come from the germline V gene. This CDR3 is 14 amino acids long.

J is TRBJ2-5 and V is TRBV28; D possibly corresponds to TRBD2 (6 bases). V shed 6 bases and J shed 10 bases, with 21 bases lying between them. The CDR3 is 14 amino acids. In germline, CDR1 is MDHEN, CDR2 SYDVKM. The CDR3 nucleotides read TGTGCCAGCAGGGCCCCGGGCAGCGGGTCGGTCCAGTACTTC. Protein sequence: CASRAPGSGSVQYF.